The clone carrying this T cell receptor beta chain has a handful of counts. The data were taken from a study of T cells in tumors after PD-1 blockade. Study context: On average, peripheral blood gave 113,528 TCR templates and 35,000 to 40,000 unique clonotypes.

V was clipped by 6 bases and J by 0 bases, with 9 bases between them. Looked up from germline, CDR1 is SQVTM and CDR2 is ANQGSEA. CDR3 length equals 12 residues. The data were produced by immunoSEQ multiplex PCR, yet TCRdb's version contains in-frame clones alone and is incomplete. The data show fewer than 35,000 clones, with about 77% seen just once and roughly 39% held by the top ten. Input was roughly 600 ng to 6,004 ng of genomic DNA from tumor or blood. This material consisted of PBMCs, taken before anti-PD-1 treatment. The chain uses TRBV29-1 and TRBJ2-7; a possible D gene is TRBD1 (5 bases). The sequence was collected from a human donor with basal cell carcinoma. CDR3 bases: TGCAGCGTGCTGACAGCCTCCTACGAGCAGTACTTC. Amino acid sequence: CSVLTASYEQYF.